This TCR beta chain was sequenced during a study of shared clonotypes between healthy human individuals. On the study more broadly: The plates for each donor numbered three CD4 naive, three CD4 memory, two CD8 naive and one CD8 memory.

The CDR3 extends over 13 amino acids. V lost 6 bases to trimming and J lost 6 bases; unmatched junction nucleotides: 6. CDR1 and CDR2 from the germline V gene are MNHNS and SASEGT. Points from the study as a whole: Across a handful of donors, naive CD4 shared around 5%, naive CD8 about 3.2%, memory CD4 over 2%, memory CD8 around 0.36%. In contrast to clonotypes shared by all four donors, non-shared clonotypes had lower generation probabilities.

The assay ran at deep level. The protocol was immunoSEQ multiplex PCR, while the TCRdb copy is restricted to in-frame clones and leaves out a portion. Of hundreds of thousands of clones listed, 96% are singletons. The sample holds one count of this clone. Its specificity is unknown. The chain couples TRBV6-1 to TRBJ1-2; 8 bases fit TRBD1. Sequenced material: naive CD4+ T cells sorted from blood. Subset here: CD45RA+ positively selected. The sequence derives from a young woman in good health. CDR3 in amino acids: CASSLGQGDGYTF. For the CDR3, the DNA is TGTGCCAGCAGCCTAGGACAGGGTGATGGCTACACCTTC.